The entry that follows covers one T cell receptor beta chain sequence. Its cognate antigen is unknown. Profiled with immunoSEQ multiplex PCR; TCRdb holds only in-frame clones, not every one. The sample lists about 79,000 clones, around 81% occurring once. This sample is drawn from a study of T cell responses to AZD1222 COVID-19 vaccine. V dropped 2 bases and J dropped 7 bases, with 9 bases sitting between them. Germline CDR1 is LNHDA and CDR2 is SQIVND (reference sequence). The CDR3 contains 12 residues. Study conclusions and caveats: The CD4 TCRs associated with vaccination extended across spike and predominated at 160-218 and 743-854. Researchers took repertoire samples only after the peak T cell response had come.

The V and J genes are TRBV19 and TRBJ2-7; TRBD1 is a possible D gene (5 bases). Sequenced here: peripheral blood, sampled on day 0 of AZD1222 vaccination. This clonotype was obtained from an adult in good health. CDR3 region: CASSINRGEQYF. CDR3 coding DNA: TGTGCCAGTAGTATAAATAGGGGAGAGCAGTACTTC.